The 18 T cell receptor beta chains in this list originate from one sample, sequenced in a study of blood T cell repertoires in COVID-19. Repertoires were generated with immunoSEQ multiplex PCR, while TCRdb's copy carries only in-frame clones and drops some. The sample includes over 150,000 clones, about 80% seen only once; the top ten take 11%. Sequencing used peripheral blood. The receptors shown here come from a man in his sixties or seventies with active or convalescent COVID-19.

V is TRBV19 and J is TRBJ2-1; tentative D call: TRBD2 (6 bases). The ends were cut back, 7 bases at V and 0 bases at J, with 13 bases in the middle. Germline values: CDR1 LNHDA, CDR2 SQIVND (reference sequence). This CDR3 spans 15 amino acids. CDR3 sequence reads: CASTPDYRSYNEQFF. DNA of the CDR3: TGTGCCAGTACCCCGGACTACCGCTCCTACAATGAGCAGTTCTTC.

The chain links TRBV6-1 to TRBJ2-1, with a tentative D call TRBD2 (5 bases). This CDR3 contains 14 residues. The germline gives CDR1 MNHNS, CDR2 SASEGT. The V gene lost 5 bases and the J gene lost 2 bases, with 10 bases spanning the gap. The CDR3 DNA reads TGTGCCAGCAGTTCTAGCAGCGCCTACAATGAGCAGTTCTTC. As protein: CASSSSSAYNEQFF.

This clone has only a few counts. The chain is built from TRBV30 and TRBJ1-3; no clear D gene. Germline V CDR1 and CDR2: GTSNPN, SVGIG (reference sequence). V was trimmed by 4 bases and J by 2 bases, leaving 6 bases between them. This CDR3 comprises 12 residues. CDR3 in DNA: TGTGCCTGGAAAAGAGCTGGAAACACCATATATTTT. It specifies CAWKRAGNTIYF.

As for this clone: Other DNA sequences from this sample encode an identical CDR3 as well. The chain recombines TRBV19 with TRBJ2-5, with 7 bases fitting TRBD1. There are 13 residues in the CDR3. CDR1 and CDR2 (germline): LNHDA, SQIVND (reference sequence). J lost 2 bases, V lost 8 bases, and 5 bases had no gene match. The CDR3 DNA is TGTGCCAGTCGCAGGGGGATACAAGAGACCCAGTACTTC. Its protein is CASRRGIQETQYF.

The genes are TRBV7-2 and TRBJ2-7; D may be TRBD2 (6 bases). Trimming cost V 1 base and J 6 bases, with 13 bases left between them. Germline assignment: CDR1 SGHTA and CDR2 FQGNSA. The length of the CDR3 is 14 residues. CDR3 amino acids: CASSLEFSGVEQYF. CDR3 coding DNA: TGTGCCAGCAGCTTAGAGTTTTCGGGGGTCGAGCAGTACTTC.

This chain joins TRBV5-1 and TRBJ2-7; D gene ambiguous. V was cut by 4 bases and J by 0 bases, with 5 bases left in between. Germline CDR1 reads SGHRS; CDR2 reads YFSETQ. This CDR3 has 12 residues. CDR3 DNA: TGCGCCAGCAGCCTTCCCTCCTACGAGCAGTACTTC. Translation: CASSLPSYEQYF.

The chain couples TRBV28 to TRBJ1-6, with D possibly being TRBD1 (6 bases). Per germline, CDR1 MDHEN and CDR2 SYDVKM. The CDR3 consists of 17 residues. V lost 7 bases and J lost 0, with 16 bases in between. The CDR3 nucleotides are TGTGCCAGCATTGAGGGGGGGGCGGGCTCCTATAATTCACCCCTCCACTTT. Its protein product is CASIEGGAGSYNSPLHF.

The chain combines TRBV6-2 or TRBV6-3 with TRBJ2-3; 8 bases match TRBD2. Germline loops: CDR1 MNHEY, CDR2 SVGEGT. Trimming cost V 0 bases and J 2 bases; bases outside gene matches: 13. The CDR3 loop spans 19 amino acids. CDR3 residues: CASSYSRAGVPSFTDTQYF. CDR3 bases: TGTGCCAGCAGTTACTCGAGAGCGGGAGTGCCTTCCTTCACAGATACGCAGTATTTT.

The chain carries TRBV6-2 or TRBV6-3 and TRBJ1-5; D call uncertain. V dropped 4 bases and J dropped 0 bases, with 4 bases sitting between them. The germline CDR1 and CDR2 sequences are MNHEY and SVGEGT. The CDR3 spans 13 residues. CDR3 amino acids: CASSFNSNQPQHF. The CDR3 DNA reads as TGTGCCAGCAGTTTCAATAGCAATCAGCCCCAGCATTTT.

This chain joins TRBV5-8 and TRBJ2-3; 7 positions match TRBD2. CDR3 length: 16 residues. With V trimmed by 0 bases and J by 6 bases, 10 bases remained unmatched. Germline CDR1 is SGHTS and CDR2 is YDEGEE. The CDR3 loop reads CASSLEAGLRRDTQYF. In nucleotides, the CDR3 is TGTGCCAGCAGCTTGGAAGCGGGGCTACGGAGGGATACGCAGTATTTT.

V is TRBV19 and J is TRBJ1-4; TRBD1 might be the D (6 bases). With 7 bases removed from V and 4 bases from J, the gap between germline ends came to 16 bases. CDR1 and CDR2 (germline): LNHDA, SQIVND (reference sequence). This CDR3 is 15 amino acids long. This CDR3 is CASNELGAGNEKLFF. The CDR3 coding sequence is TGTGCCAGTAATGAATTGGGGGCGGGTAATGAAAAACTGTTTTTT.

This clone has only a few counts. V is TRBV19 and J is TRBJ2-5; 7 bases fit TRBD2. CDR3 length: 15 amino acids. The J segment lost 7 bases and the V segment lost 5 bases, leaving 13 bases of the junction unmatched. Germline CDR1 reads LNHDA; CDR2 reads SQIVND (reference sequence). The CDR3, as DNA: TGTGCCAGTAGTTCTTCGTGGGAGGGGATGGGGACCCAGTACTTC. Protein sequence: CASSSSWEGMGTQYF.

The gene calls are TRBV2 and TRBJ1-1, with 9 nucleotides matching TRBD1. The CDR3 loop spans 15 amino acids. The junction had 8 bases not matched to a gene; V was cut back by 5 bases and J by 4 bases. Germline CDR1 is SNHLY and CDR2 is FYNNEI. CDR3 loop: CASSYLGQGSTEAFF. The DNA of the CDR3 is TGTGCCAGCAGTTACCTGGGACAGGGTTCCACTGAAGCTTTCTTT.

The sample holds a few counts of this clone. CDR3 region: CASSYSNRGYGYTF. CDR3 nucleotide sequence: TGTGCCAGCAGTTACTCGAACAGGGGCTATGGCTACACCTTC. The chain joins TRBV6-5 to TRBJ1-2, with 7 bases that match TRBD1. Germline CDR1 is MNHEY and CDR2 is SVGAGI. Germline trimming cut 0 bases from V and 4 bases from J; bases unmatched to any gene: 2. The CDR3 is 14 amino acids.

The chain has TRBV5-1 and TRBJ1-3, with 7 nucleotides matching TRBD1. Germline V CDR1 and CDR2: SGHRS, YFSETQ. The CDR3 covers 16 residues. With 0 bases clipped from V and 4 bases from J, the junction kept 7 bases outside the gene matches. CDR3 DNA sequence: TGCGCCAGCAGCTTGGTCCTCGGGACAGCCGGAAACACCATATATTTT. This codes for CASSLVLGTAGNTIYF.

This sequence joins TRBV18 and TRBJ1-2, with no clear D. Trimming pared 3 bases from V and 8 bases from J, leaving 16 bases between. CDR3 length: 14 residues. Germline assignment: CDR1 KGHSH and CDR2 LQKENI. CDR3 DNA: TGTGCCAGCTCACCGGACCCTTTGGGAGGCGGCTACACCTTC. This encodes CASSPDPLGGGYTF.

The J gene is TRBJ1-1, the V gene TRBV18; D perhaps matches TRBD1 (6 bases). The CDR3 consists of 14 residues. V was pared by 6 bases and J by 4 bases, with 15 bases between. The V gene's germline CDR1 is KGHSH and CDR2 LQKENI. The DNA of the CDR3 is TGTGCCAGCTCCCTATCGCGGGGGCTCACTGAAGCTTTCTTT. This encodes CASSLSRGLTEAFF.

The V call is TRBV7-9, the J call TRBJ1-1; D is perhaps TRBD1 (5 bases). The length of the CDR3 is 14 residues. V lost 1 base and J lost 5, with 11 bases in between. Germline V CDR1 and CDR2: SEHNR, FQNEAQ (reference sequence). CDR3 region: CASSLVRRGTEAFF. The DNA for the CDR3 is TGTGCCAGCAGCTTAGTTCGCCGGGGGACTGAAGCTTTCTTT.